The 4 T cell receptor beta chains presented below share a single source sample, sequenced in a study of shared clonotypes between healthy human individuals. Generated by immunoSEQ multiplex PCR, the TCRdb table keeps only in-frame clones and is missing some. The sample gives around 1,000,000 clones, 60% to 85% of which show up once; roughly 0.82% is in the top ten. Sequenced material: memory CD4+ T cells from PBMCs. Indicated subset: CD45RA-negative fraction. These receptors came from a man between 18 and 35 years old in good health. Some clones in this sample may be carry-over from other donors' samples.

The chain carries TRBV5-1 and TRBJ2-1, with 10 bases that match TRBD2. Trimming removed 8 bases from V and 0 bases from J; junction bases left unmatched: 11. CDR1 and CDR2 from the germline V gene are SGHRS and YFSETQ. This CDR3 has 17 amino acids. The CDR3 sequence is CARSWTSGPSSYNEQFF. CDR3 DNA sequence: TGCGCCAGGTCCTGGACTAGCGGACCTAGCTCCTACAATGAGCAGTTCTTC.

CDR3 sequence (DNA): TGTGCCAGCAGCAAAACCGGGGCAGGGATGGCTTTCTTT. Translated, it gives CASSKTGAGMAFF. This chain links TRBV21-1 with TRBJ1-1. TRBV21-1 counts as a pseudogene. The CDR3 length is 13 residues.

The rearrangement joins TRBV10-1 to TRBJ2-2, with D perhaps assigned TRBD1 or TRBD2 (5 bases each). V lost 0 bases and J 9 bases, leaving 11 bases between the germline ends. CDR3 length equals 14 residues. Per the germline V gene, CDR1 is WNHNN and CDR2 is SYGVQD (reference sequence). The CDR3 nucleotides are TGCGCCAGCAGTGAGTCTGGGGGAGCCCGGGAGCTGTTTTTT. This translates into CASSESGGARELFF.

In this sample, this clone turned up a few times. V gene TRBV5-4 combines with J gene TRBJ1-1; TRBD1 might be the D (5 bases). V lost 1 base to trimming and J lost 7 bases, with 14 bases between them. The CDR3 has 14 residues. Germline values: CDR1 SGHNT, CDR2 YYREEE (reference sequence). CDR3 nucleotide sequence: TGTGCCAGCAGCTTGAACCCTCTGGGGCATGAAGCTTTCTTT. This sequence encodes CASSLNPLGHEAFF.